The 23 T cell receptor beta chains below were found in one sample sequenced in a study of cytomegalovirus exposure and HLA in healthy donors. Both 60 Vbeta primers and 13 Jbeta primers went into the PCR. Profiled with immunoSEQ multiplex PCR; TCRdb holds only in-frame clones, not every one. The sample holds just over 150,000 clones, over 80% seen once. The sample consisted of PBMCs. The origin of the receptors is a male donor in good health and CMV-seropositive.

The rearrangement links TRBV27 to TRBJ2-7; 9 bases line up with TRBD1. CDR1 MNHEY and CDR2 SMNVEV come from the germline V gene (reference sequence). With 3 bases clipped from V and 2 bases from J, the junction kept 5 bases outside the gene matches. This CDR3 comprises 15 residues. CDR3 protein: CASSFWTGAPYEQYF. The DNA for the CDR3 is TGTGCCAGCAGTTTCTGGACAGGGGCCCCCTACGAGCAGTACTTC.

This clone was detected once. The chain has TRBV7-3 and TRBJ2-1, with TRBD1 identical over 8 bases. CDR1 and CDR2 (germline): SGHTA, FQGTGA. The V segment lost 3 bases and the J segment 8 bases; nucleotides outside the gene matches: 9. The CDR3 contains 15 residues. The CDR3 DNA follows: TGTGCCAGCAGCTTTACCGGGACAGGAGGAGATGAGCAGTTCTTC. This translates into CASSFTGTGGDEQFF.

As for this clone: One end of the junction is discordant with germline, which a read error may explain. The CDR3 reads CASSLRASESYEQYF. In DNA, the CDR3 is TGTGCTAGCAGCTTAAGGGCTAGCGAGTCCTACGAGCAGTACTTC. The genes are TRBV7-7 and TRBJ2-5, with a tentative D call TRBD2 (6 bases). The DNA matches TRBJ2-7 better at its end, which makes the J call doubtful. The germline gives CDR1 SSHAT, CDR2 FNYEAQ (reference sequence). The CDR3 loop spans 15 amino acids.

This clone has a single count. This chain joins TRBV7-3 and TRBJ1-1; 7 bases are a match to TRBD1. CDR1 and CDR2 (germline): SGHTA, FQGTGA. Losses at the gene ends were 5 bases for V and 0 bases for J; bases not matched to a gene: 15. This CDR3 is built from 18 residues. The CDR3 spells CASSPIATGITMNTEAFF. CDR3 DNA sequence: TGTGCCAGCAGCCCAATTGCGACAGGGATTACAATGAACACTGAAGCTTTCTTT. Combining the CDR3 with reference TRBV7-3 and TRBJ1-1 gives the whole variable domain GAGVSQTPSNKVTEKGKYVELRCDPISGHTALYWYRQSLGQGPEFLIYFQGTGAADDSGLPNDRFFAVRPEGSVSTLKIQRTERGDSAVYLCASSPIATGITMNTEAFFGQGTRLTVV.

The V gene is TRBV27, the J gene TRBJ2-3; TRBD1 is a possible D gene (5 bases). Germline V CDR1 and CDR2: MNHEY, SMNVEV (reference sequence). CDR3 length equals 15 residues. Trimming shortened V by 5 bases and J by 3 bases, and 15 bases separated the two germline ends. CDR3 bases: TGTGCCAGCAGTCCCACCGGCAGGGAAACAGATACGCAGTATTTT. Residues: CASSPTGRETDTQYF.

This clone was counted between two and nine times. The chain uses TRBV5-1 and TRBJ2-1; perhaps TRBD2 as D (5 bases). The CDR3 runs 11 residues. Germline CDR1 and CDR2: SGHRS and YFSETQ. V gave up 4 bases and J gave up 12 bases, with 11 bases separating them. The CDR3 reads CASSLGLWQFF. CDR3 coding DNA: TGCGCCAGCAGCCTCGGACTCTGGCAGTTCTTC.

CDR3 in amino acids: CASSVGQGIDYEQYF. CDR3 bases: TGTGCCAGCAGCGTCGGACAGGGCATCGACTACGAGCAGTACTTC. The V and J genes are TRBV9 and TRBJ2-7; 8 positions agree with TRBD1. V gave up 2 bases and J gave up 3 bases; unmatched junction bases: 7. The CDR3 is made up of 15 amino acids. The germline gives CDR1 SGDLS, CDR2 YYNGEE. The full variable domain, completed using reference TRBV9 and TRBJ2-7, is DSGVTQTPKHLITATGQRVTLRCSPRSGDLSVYWYQQSLDQGLQFLIQYYNGEERAKGNILERFSAQQFPDLHSELNLSSLELGDSALYFCASSVGQGIDYEQYFGPGTRLTVT.

The V and J genes are TRBV18 and TRBJ2-7, with D perhaps matching TRBD2 (5 bases). The germline gives CDR1 KGHSH, CDR2 LQKENI. V lost 5 bases and J 2 bases, leaving 13 bases between the germline ends. The CDR3 loop spans 14 amino acids. The CDR3 here is CASSGGRGPYEQYF. For the CDR3, the DNA is TGTGCCAGCTCAGGTGGGAGAGGGCCCTACGAGCAGTACTTC.

The chain carries TRBV7-2 and TRBJ2-7; possible D gene TRBD1, 5 bases. Trimming stripped 4 bases from V and 6 bases from J, with 13 bases between. The CDR3 runs 13 residues. Per germline, CDR1 SGHTA and CDR2 FQGNSA. The CDR3 reads CASSSVSGFEQYF. The CDR3 nucleotides read TGTGCCAGCAGCTCAGTCTCAGGGTTCGAGCAGTACTTC.

V gene TRBV15 combines with J gene TRBJ1-1, with D possibly matching TRBD1 (5 bases). This CDR3 is built from 13 residues. Trimming removed 8 bases from V and 5 bases from J, with 15 bases in between. The germline V gene has CDR1 LNHNV and CDR2 YYDKDF (reference sequence). The CDR3 loop is CATVHRGRTEAFF. The DNA for the CDR3 is TGTGCCACCGTCCACCGGGGGAGGACTGAAGCTTTCTTT.

This clone was seen more than once but under ten times. The CDR3 region is CASSLGGISSYEQYF. In nucleotides, the CDR3 is TGTGCCAGCAGCTTGGGAGGGATTAGCTCCTACGAGCAGTACTTC. The V call is TRBV5-8, the J call TRBJ2-7; D may be TRBD2 (5 bases). Germline V gene sequence: CDR1 SGHTS, CDR2 YDEGEE. There are 15 residues in the CDR3. V shed 0 bases and J shed 0 bases, with 10 bases lying between them.

The rearrangement joins TRBV5-1 to TRBJ2-3, with 9 bases identical to TRBD2. Per germline, CDR1 SGHRS and CDR2 YFSETQ. The trim removed 4 bases at V and 2 bases at J, leaving 5 bases unmatched. This CDR3 is built from 15 residues. The CDR3 spells CASSTLAGSTDTQYF. The CDR3 bases are TGCGCCAGCAGCACCCTAGCGGGATCCACAGATACGCAGTATTTT.

J is TRBJ1-1 and V is TRBV10-3, with TRBD1 matching 7 bases. CDR1 is ENHRY and CDR2 is SYGVKD in the germline V gene. CDR3 length: 14 amino acids. The ends lost 5 bases at V and 5 bases at J; junction bases unmatched: 8. The CDR3 spells CAISTDRVPTEAFF. CDR3 coding DNA: TGTGCCATCAGTACCGACAGGGTCCCAACTGAAGCTTTCTTT.

The chain has TRBV7-2 and TRBJ2-1; a weak D match, TRBD2 (6 bases). The CDR3 length is 14 residues. From germline, CDR1 is SGHTA and CDR2 FQGNSA. Trimming stripped 7 bases from V and 0 bases from J, with 10 bases between. Written as DNA, the CDR3 is TGTGCCAGCATCCTCGGGAGCTCCTACAATGAGCAGTTCTTC. Translation: CASILGSSYNEQFF.

The chain has TRBV2 and TRBJ1-2, with D possibly matching TRBD1 (5 bases). CDR1 and CDR2 from the germline V gene are SNHLY and FYNNEI. Trimming took off 3 bases at V and 0 bases at J, with 8 bases between the two ends. This CDR3 comprises 14 residues. The CDR3 is CASSEGGANYGYTF. In DNA, the CDR3 is TGTGCCAGCAGTGAGGGGGGAGCTAACTATGGCTACACCTTC.

The chain carries TRBV5-1 and TRBJ2-3; 7 nucleotides line up with TRBD2. Trimming removed 0 bases from V and 1 base from J; junction bases left unmatched: 5. The CDR3 runs to 16 residues. The germline V gene has CDR1 SGHRS and CDR2 YFSETQ. For the CDR3, the DNA is TGCGCCAGCAGCTTGGCCGTCACTAGCGGCACAGATACGCAGTATTTT. Translated: CASSLAVTSGTDTQYF.

The V gene is TRBV27, the J gene TRBJ2-7, with TRBD2 as a possible D gene (5 bases). CDR1 and CDR2 from the germline V gene are MNHEY and SMNVEV (reference sequence). V was trimmed by 5 bases and J by 9 bases, leaving 14 bases between them. The CDR3 runs to 12 residues. CDR3 amino acids: CASSPPGRGQYF. The DNA for the CDR3 is TGTGCCAGCAGTCCCCCGGGCCGGGGGCAGTACTTC.

The chain's CDR3 is CASSVQGQGVYEQYF. The CDR3 DNA sequence: TGTGCCAGCAGCGTTCAAGGACAGGGGGTCTACGAGCAGTACTTC. This chain links TRBV9 with TRBJ2-7; TRBD1 aligns across 10 bases. The CDR3 is made up of 15 amino acids. Germline CDR1 reads SGDLS; CDR2 reads YYNGEE. V lost 2 bases, J lost 3 bases, and 5 bases stayed unmatched.

This chain links TRBV7-9 with TRBJ2-5; D might be TRBD2 (5 bases). The germline V and J ends were trimmed by 3 bases and 4 bases, with 9 bases remaining between them. The CDR3 is 13 residues long. Germline CDR1 reads SEHNR; CDR2 reads FQNEAQ (reference sequence). The CDR3 loop reads CASSFGERETQYF. In DNA form, the CDR3 reads TGTGCCAGCAGCTTTGGGGAGAGAGAGACCCAGTACTTC.

The CDR3: CASSLDPGSEGGYTF. CDR3 nucleotides: TGCGCCAGCAGCTTGGATCCAGGTTCGGAGGGCGGCTACACCTTC. The J gene is TRBJ1-2, the V gene TRBV5-1; no firm D call. This CDR3 region has 15 residues. Germline V gene data show CDR1 as SGHRS and CDR2 as YFSETQ. The V and J ends lost 0 bases and 8 bases respectively, with 17 bases between them.

The V gene is TRBV18, the J gene TRBJ1-3; no definite D call. This CDR3 comprises 15 residues. V was clipped by 0 bases and J by 2 bases, with 8 bases between them. Germline V lookup: CDR1 KGHSH, CDR2 LQKENI. The CDR3 region has the DNA TGTGCCAGCTCACCACCGTGGCCGACTGGAAACACCATATATTTT. Protein product: CASSPPWPTGNTIYF.

The V and J genes are TRBV9 and TRBJ1-2; 8 bases map to TRBD1. Germline loops: CDR1 SGDLS, CDR2 YYNGEE. CDR3 length: 15 amino acids. The ends lost 3 bases at V and 5 bases at J; junction bases unmatched: 9. The CDR3 loop reads CASSAAQDRVYGYTF. CDR3 bases: TGTGCCAGCAGCGCCGCCCAGGACAGGGTATATGGCTACACCTTC.

In this sample, this clone turned up a few times. The genes are TRBV5-4 and TRBJ2-5; no clear D gene. Deletions cut 2 bases from V and 5 bases from J, with 4 bases between. The CDR3 totals 11 residues. The germline V gene has CDR1 SGHNT and CDR2 YYREEE (reference sequence). The CDR3 nucleotides read TGTGCCAGCAGCTTAGCCGAGACCCAGTACTTC. Translated, it gives CASSLAETQYF.